This entry describes one T cell receptor (beta chain). This entry is derived from a study of ipilimumab plus nivolumab after autologous stem cell transplantation. Produced via immunoSEQ multiplex PCR; TCRdb's table is partial and in-frame only. The profile shows roughly 16,000 clones, roughly 77% of them singletons. Trimming shortened V by 1 base and J by 5 bases, and 11 bases separated the two germline ends. Germline V lookup: CDR1 LNHDA, CDR2 SQIVND (reference sequence). The CDR3 extends over 14 amino acids. Dosing: nivolumab 3 mg/kg IV, weeks 1, 4, 7, 10, then every two weeks to week 26. The TCR originated in a male donor with diffuse large B-cell lymphoma. The sample here was PBMCs, taken in a trial of ipilimumab plus nivolumab as post-transplant consolidation. The chain uses TRBV19 and TRBJ1-1, with D tentatively TRBD1 (6 bases). The CDR3 protein is CASSIGQGFTEAFF. In DNA, the CDR3 is TGTGCCAGTAGTATAGGGCAGGGGTTTACTGAAGCTTTCTTT.